These T cell receptor beta chains were read from a single sample in a study of blood T cell repertoires in COVID-19. Data came from immunoSEQ multiplex PCR; TCRdb stores just in-frame clones and leaves some out. The sample has 300,000 to 350,000 clones, 87% seen once. Specimen: peripheral blood. The origin of the receptors is a man younger than 45 with COVID-19, enrolled during active disease. Both conserved end residues are part of each CDR3. A D gene is named only where the DNA matches it firmly. Clone size is stated in some rows and not others, as once, few, many or a class when expanded.

>NA|TRBV2|TRBJ1-2|NA
TGTGCCAGCAGTGAGGGTGGACTTGGGGGCTACACCTTC
CASSEGGLGGYTF
>once|TRBV7-2|TRBJ2-7|NA
TGTGCCTCCTCGGGTCACAGGGCGAAATCCTACGAGCAGTACTTC
CASSGHRAKSYEQYF
>NA|TRBV7-2|TRBJ2-1|TRBD2
TGTGCCAGCAGCTTAACAACTCGGGGAGCGGGGGGACGCCCGGAGCAGTTCTTC
CASSLTTRGAGGRPEQFF
>NA|TRBV4-3|TRBJ2-3|TRBD2
TGCGCCAGCAGCCATGAACTAGCGGGAGGATCGTATACGCAGTATTTT
CASSHELAGGSYTQYF
>NA|TRBV10-3|TRBJ2-1|TRBD2
TGTGCCATCAGAGGCGGAGGGACTAGCGGGAGCGGGGAGCAGTTCTTC
CAIRGGGTSGSGEQFF
>NA|TRBV7-7|TRBJ2-2|TRBD1
TGTGCCAGCAGCTTACAGGGGGCGACGGGGGAGCTGTTTTTT
CASSLQGATGELFF
>few|TRBV7-2|TRBJ2-3|NA
TGTGCCAGCAGCTTAGACCGGGATACGCAGTATTTT
CASSLDRDTQYF
>NA|TRBV9|TRBJ2-5|NA
TGTGCCAGCAGCATCCGTAGGGGGGGGCAGAGATACCAAGAGACCCAGTACTTC
CASSIRRGGQRYQETQYF
>NA|TRBV6-6|TRBJ2-1|TRBD1
TGTGCCAGTACGGGGGACAGGGCCTACCTCGGGCAGTTCTTC
CASTGDRAYLGQFF
>NA|TRBV25-1|TRBJ1-2|NA
TGTGCCAGCAGTGAACAACGATCCAGCTATGGCTACACCTTC
CASSEQRSSYGYTF
>NA|TRBV15|TRBJ2-2|NA
TGTGCCACCAGCAGAGGGCGGACTACCGGGGAGCTGTTTTTT
CATSRGRTTGELFF
>NA|TRBV6-6|TRBJ1-3|NA
TGTGCCAGCAGTGACACGCGAAACACCATATATTTT
CASSDTRNTIYF
>NA|TRBV4-1|TRBJ2-1|TRBD2
TGCGCCAGCAGCCAAGATGGGAGACTAGCGGGTTTCTCCTACAATGAGCAGTTCTTC
CASSQDGRLAGFSYNEQFF
>NA|TRBV18|TRBJ2-7|NA
TGTGCCAGCTCACCACCGAGTATCCGGGGGGAGCAGTACTTC
CASSPPSIRGEQYF
>NA|TRBV10-3|TRBJ2-3|TRBD2
TGTGCCACGAGAGGGCAGACTAGCGGGAGACAAACGGACACAGATACGCAGTATTTT
CATRGQTSGRQTDTDTQYF
>once|TRBV27|TRBJ1-2|NA
TGTGCCAGCAGTCCGACAGTCCCCACGCTGGGTTATGGCTACACCTTC
CASSPTVPTLGYGYTF
>NA|TRBV5-6|TRBJ2-1|TRBD1
TGTGCCAGCAGCTTGGCGGGGACAGGGCCTGCTCGAGGTGACAATCAGTTCTTC
CASSLAGTGPARGDNQFF
>NA|TRBV3-1/TRBV3-2|TRBJ2-5|NA
TGTGCCAGCAGCTACGGGGGAGCTCAAGAGACCCAGTACTTC
CASSYGGAQETQYF
>NA|TRBV19|TRBJ1-1|NA
TGTGCCAGTAGTCCCCACAGGGTGGTGGACACTGAAGCTTTCTTT
CASSPHRVVDTEAFF
>NA|TRBV27|TRBJ1-1|NA
TGTGCCAGCAGTTTATTGGCGAACACTGAAGCTTTCTTT
CASSLLANTEAFF
>NA|TRBV6-6|TRBJ2-3|TRBD2
TGTGCCAGCAGTCAAGCGGGGACCACAGATACGCAGTATTTT
CASSQAGTTDTQYF
>NA|TRBV20-1|TRBJ1-4|NA
TGCAGTGCTACCTTACAGGGAAAACTGTTTTTT
CSATLQGKLFF
>NA|TRBV7-2|TRBJ2-5|NA
TGTGCCAGCAGCTTAGGGTCTACCCGAGAGACCCAGTACTTC
CASSLGSTRETQYF
>NA|TRBV10-3|TRBJ2-3|TRBD1
TGTGCCATCTCCCGGGACAGGGTAACAGATACGCAGTATTTT
CAISRDRVTDTQYF
>NA|TRBV2|TRBJ2-3|NA
TGTGCCAGCAGTTCACTTCGCACAGATACGCAGTATTTT
CASSSLRTDTQYF
>NA|TRBV19|TRBJ1-2|NA
TGTGCCAGTAGTCGGGGTAGTGTAAATGGCTACACCTTC
CASSRGSVNGYTF
>once|TRBV4-1|TRBJ2-7|TRBD1
TGCGCCAGCAGCCAAGAAGTCAGGGGGTACGAGCAGTACTTC
CASSQEVRGYEQYF
>NA|TRBV28|TRBJ2-7|TRBD1
TGTGCCACCAAAAAGGCAGGGGGCCGAGAAACCTACGAGCAGTACTTC
CATKKAGGRETYEQYF
>NA|TRBV7-3|TRBJ1-2|TRBD1
TGTGCCAGCAGCTCTAGACAGGGGAGGGGCTACACCTTC
CASSSRQGRGYTF
>NA|TRBV28|TRBJ1-4|TRBD1
TGTGCCAGCATATCCGGGACAGGACGTGAAAAACTGTTTTTT
CASISGTGREKLFF
>NA|TRBV4-2|TRBJ2-3|TRBD2
TGTGCCAGCAGCGGCGGGACTACCACACTCACGGGCACAGATACGCAGTATTTT
CASSGGTTTLTGTDTQYF
>NA|TRBV7-3|TRBJ2-1|TRBD2
TGTGCCAGCAGCCAGGGCGGCGGGGGAGAGGGGCAGTTCTTC
CASSQGGGGEGQFF
>NA|TRBV24-1|TRBJ2-1|NA
TGTGCCACCAGTGGAGGTAACTACAATGAGCAGTTCTTC
CATSGGNYNEQFF
>NA|TRBV5-1|TRBJ2-5|TRBD1
TGCGCCAGCAGCTTCCAGGGGGATCGAGAGACCCAGTACTTC
CASSFQGDRETQYF
>NA|TRBV7-9|TRBJ1-4|NA
TGTGCCAGCAGGGCCGCGTACGGGGAAAAACTGTTTTTT
CASRAAYGEKLFF
>NA|TRBV28|TRBJ1-5|TRBD1
TGTGCCAGCAGTAGACAGGGTAGTAGCCAGCCCCAGCATTTT
CASSRQGSSQPQHF
>NA|TRBV12-3/TRBV12-4|TRBJ1-1|NA
TGTGCCAGCAGTCAGCAGGGGTTCACTGAAGCTTTCTTT
CASSQQGFTEAFF
>NA|TRBV6-5|TRBJ2-5|TRBD1
TGTGCCAGCACCCATTTAACAGGGGCGGCAGAGACCCAGTACTTC
CASTHLTGAAETQYF
>NA|TRBV11-3|TRBJ2-1|TRBD1
TGTGCCAGCAGCTTTCTCGGCCAGGGGGATGAGCAGTTCTTC
CASSFLGQGDEQFF
>once|TRBV6-5|TRBJ1-2|NA
TGTGCCAGCAGTTACTGGGGGGAGGCGGCTTTTGATGGCTACACCTTC
CASSYWGEAAFDGYTF
>NA|TRBV7-2|TRBJ1-1|NA
TGTGCCAGCAGCCGATTTGAAGGGGCTGAAGCTTTCTTT
CASSRFEGAEAFF
>NA|TRBV27|TRBJ2-5|TRBD1
TGTGCCAGCAGTAACCTCGGACAGGCGCAAGAGACCCAGTACTTC
CASSNLGQAQETQYF
>NA|TRBV10-3|TRBJ2-2|NA
TGTGCCATCAGTGAGGGACAGACCACCGGGGAGCTGTTTTTT
CAISEGQTTGELFF
>NA|TRBV30|TRBJ1-1|NA
TGTGCCTGGAAAGGGGGTAGGGACACTGAAGCTTTCTTT
CAWKGGRDTEAFF
>NA|TRBV29-1|TRBJ1-1|NA
TGCAGCGGAAGCCGCTCAGGGGTTACTGAAGCTTTCTTT
CSGSRSGVTEAFF
>NA|TRBV12-3/TRBV12-4|TRBJ1-2|NA
TGTGCCAGCAGTTTAGAGGGGAAAGGTGGCTACACCTTC
CASSLEGKGGYTF
>NA|TRBV27|TRBJ1-1|TRBD1
TGTGCCAGCAGTTCCTGGGACAGGGCGAACACTGAAGCTTTCTTT
CASSSWDRANTEAFF
>NA|TRBV11-2|TRBJ1-4|NA
TGTGCCAGCAGCCCAACTCGGGAAAAACTGTTTTTT
CASSPTREKLFF
>NA|TRBV5-1|TRBJ1-1|NA
TGCGCCAGCAGCCCGAGCCGACAGGTTGACACTGAAGCTTTCTTT
CASSPSRQVDTEAFF
>once|TRBV9|TRBJ2-7|NA
TGTGCCAGCAGCGTAGGCTACGGGACGGGACTTCTCTACGAGCAGTACTTC
CASSVGYGTGLLYEQYF
>NA|TRBV19|TRBJ1-6|NA
TGTGCCAGTAGTATCGACAGATACTCCTATAATTCACCCCTCCACTTT
CASSIDRYSYNSPLHF
>NA|TRBV28|TRBJ2-7|NA
TGTGCCACCGGTCAATACGAGCAGTACTTC
CATGQYEQYF
>NA|TRBV5-1|TRBJ1-1|TRBD1
TGCGCCAGCAGCTTGTCCGACAGGGGGCACACTGAAGCTTTCTTT
CASSLSDRGHTEAFF
>NA|TRBV28|TRBJ2-3|TRBD2
TGTGCCAGCAGTTCGGGACTAGCGGAGATGGATAGAGATACGCAGTATTTT
CASSSGLAEMDRDTQYF
>NA|TRBV11-3|TRBJ2-1|TRBD2
TGTGCCAGCAGCTCAGGACTAGCGGGAGGGTACAATGAGCAGTTCTTC
CASSSGLAGGYNEQFF